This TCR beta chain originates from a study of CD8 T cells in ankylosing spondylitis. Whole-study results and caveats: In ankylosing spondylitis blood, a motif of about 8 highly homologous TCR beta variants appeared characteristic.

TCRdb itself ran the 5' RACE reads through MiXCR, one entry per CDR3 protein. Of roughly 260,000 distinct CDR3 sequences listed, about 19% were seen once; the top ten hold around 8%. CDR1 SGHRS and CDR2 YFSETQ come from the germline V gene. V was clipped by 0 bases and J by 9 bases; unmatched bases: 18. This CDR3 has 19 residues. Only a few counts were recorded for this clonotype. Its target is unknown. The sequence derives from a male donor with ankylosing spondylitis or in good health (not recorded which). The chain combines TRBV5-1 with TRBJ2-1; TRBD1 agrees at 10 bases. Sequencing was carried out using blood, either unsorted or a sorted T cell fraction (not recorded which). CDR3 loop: CASSLARGYGTGVPGEQFF. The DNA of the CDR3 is TGCGCCAGCAGCTTGGCCCGGGGATACGGGACAGGGGTACCAGGTGAGCAGTTCTTC.